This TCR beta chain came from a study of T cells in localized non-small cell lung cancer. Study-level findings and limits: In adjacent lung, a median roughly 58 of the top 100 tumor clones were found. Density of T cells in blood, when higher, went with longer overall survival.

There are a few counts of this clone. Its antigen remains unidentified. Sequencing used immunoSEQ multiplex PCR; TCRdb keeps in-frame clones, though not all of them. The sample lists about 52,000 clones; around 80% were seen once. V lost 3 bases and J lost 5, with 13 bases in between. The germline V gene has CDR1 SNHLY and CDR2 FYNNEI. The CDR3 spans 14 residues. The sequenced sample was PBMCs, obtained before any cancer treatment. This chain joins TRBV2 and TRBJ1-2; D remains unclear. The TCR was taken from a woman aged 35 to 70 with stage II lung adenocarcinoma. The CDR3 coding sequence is TGTGCCAGCAGTGACCCCCAAAGGAGGTATGGCTACACCTTC. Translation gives CASSDPQRRYGYTF.